This T cell receptor beta chain was identified during a study of chemoradiotherapy in HPV16-positive cancers (dated by TCRdb to between 2021 and 2024). Notes on the research overall: Candidate HPV-specific T-cell clones and common TCR motifs were defined by functional T-cell assays performed on cells from two HPV16-positive patients. The candidate HPV-specific TCRs and motifs were then tracked in TCR repertoires from about 90 patients with HPV-related cancers. The study asked whether T-cell immunity against the HPV oncoproteins E6 and E7 changes during chemoradiotherapy and whether it affects survival.

Here is what the overall study found, with its caveats: Expansion of candidate HPV-specific clones and E7-related TCR motifs was observed in the tumor microenvironment during treatment, whereas no such expansion was observed for non-HPV-specific T cells. Only two HPV16-positive patients were used to derive the functional definition of HPV-specific T cells, and the survival association was reported for HPV16-positive patients. In HPV16-positive patients, expansion of HPV-responsive T cells during chemoradiotherapy was found to be associated with improved recurrence-free survival.

Libraries were prepared through the immunoSEQ multiplex PCR assay. TCRdb stores this immuneACCESS table with in-frame sequences only. Part of the clones is absent; in the studies checked, under half of the shortfall reflects unresolved V genes, and no reason is known for the rest. The sample table holds under 800 clones, of which 80% to 95% were seen once. Jointly, the top ten make up 8.2% of the sample. Repertoires were sampled repeatedly over the course of chemoradiotherapy, so clonal expansion could be followed in the tumor microenvironment. As regards this clone: Its cognate antigen has yet to be identified. No much larger clone exists at a distance of one base, and base qualities are not known.

The sequencing used tumor tissue, collected from a patient who underwent chemoradiotherapy. The receptor comes from a human donor with HPV-associated anogenital cancer.

CDR3 protein: CASSAAGGDTGELFF. In nucleotides, the sequence is TGTGCCAGCAGTGCCGCAGGAGGGGACACCGGGGAGCTGTTTTTT. Rearrangement joined TRBV6-4 to TRBJ2-2; TRBD2 could be the D gene, as 6 bases match. From a lookup of the germline V gene, CDR1 and CDR2 are MRHNA and SNTAGT. The CDR3 covers 15 residues, taking in both the cysteine and the phenylalanine. Only the CDR3 part of the read is kept: 45 bases, read in frame from the first base. Trimming at the junction amounts to 4 bases on V and 3 bases on J, and the germline ends lie 12 bases apart.